The 28 T cell receptor beta chains below were found in one sample sequenced in a study of T cell responses to AZD1222 COVID-19 vaccine. Here immunoSEQ multiplex PCR was the method, and the copy in TCRdb shows in-frame clones only, minus some. The sample has about 86,000 clones; roughly 90% are singletons. Sequences were derived from peripheral blood, sampled 28 days after the second AZD1222 dose. The receptors here all came from an adult who received the AZD1222 COVID-19 vaccine.

The V call is TRBV19, the J call TRBJ2-2; either TRBD1 or TRBD2 may fit D (5 bases each). Trimming took 4 bases from V and 7 from J, leaving 19 bases between them. Germline CDR1 LNHDA, CDR2 SQIVND (reference sequence). This CDR3 is built from 16 residues. The CDR3 DNA sequence: TGTGCCAGTAGTACGGTGGGGGTTAATTCGGTCGGGGAGCTGTTTTTT. It codes for CASSTVGVNSVGELFF.

This sequence joins TRBV7-2 and TRBJ2-4; 10 bases are a match to TRBD1. Germline V lookup: CDR1 SGHTA, CDR2 FQGNSA. With 5 bases clipped from V and 12 bases from J, the junction kept 10 bases outside the gene matches. The CDR3 has 14 amino acids. In nucleotides, the CDR3 is TGTGCCAGCAGCCCCGGGACAGGGGACATTGGTCAGTACTTC. It encodes CASSPGTGDIGQYF. The full variable domain, rest sourced from reference TRBV7-2 and TRBJ2-4, is GAGVSQSPSNKVTEKGKDVELRCDPISGHTALYWYRQSLGQGLEFLIYFQGNSAPDKSGLPSDRFSAERTGGSVSTLTIQRTQQEDSAVYLCASSPGTGDIGQYFGAGTRLSVL.

V usage is TRBV10-1 and J usage is TRBJ2-7; TRBD2 is a possible D gene (6 bases). From germline, CDR1 is WNHNN and CDR2 SYGVQD (reference sequence). The CDR3 length is 17 residues. V was trimmed by 3 bases and J by 3 bases, leaving 21 bases between them. In DNA, the CDR3 is TGCGCCAGCAGTGAACGCGCTGGACTAACCACTAACTACGAGCAGTACTTC. Encoded protein: CASSERAGLTTNYEQYF.

The CDR3 here is CASKLPGDYSTDTQYF. Written as DNA, the CDR3 is TGCGCCAGCAAGCTTCCCGGGGACTACAGCACAGATACGCAGTATTTT. The rearrangement uses TRBV5-1 and TRBJ2-3; 7 bases agree with TRBD2. The trim removed 6 bases at V and 0 bases at J, leaving 10 bases unmatched. The CDR3 sequence is 16 residues long. Germline assignment: CDR1 SGHRS and CDR2 YFSETQ.

In this sample, this clone turned up once. J is TRBJ1-1 and V is TRBV3-1 (or the pseudogene TRBV3-2); TRBD1 is a possible D gene (5 bases). Germline V gene data show CDR1 as LGHDT and CDR2 as YNNKEL (reference sequence). The CDR3 extends over 15 amino acids. Trimming took off 4 bases at V and 3 bases at J, with 15 bases between the two ends. The CDR3 protein is CASSPDRGLYTEAFF. In DNA, the CDR3 is TGTGCCAGCAGCCCAGACAGAGGGCTGTACACTGAAGCTTTCTTT.

The CDR3 region is CASSLVVPYEQYF. The CDR3 region has the DNA TGTGCCAGCAGCTTAGTAGTGCCCTACGAGCAGTACTTC. V gene TRBV7-2 combines with J gene TRBJ2-7; D not certain. The V and J ends lost 1 base and 2 bases respectively, with 6 bases between them. CDR1 is SGHTA and CDR2 is FQGNSA in the germline V gene. The CDR3 is 13 residues long.

The genes are TRBV30 and TRBJ2-5, with D possibly TRBD2 on 5 matching bases. Germline V gene data show CDR1 as GTSNPN and CDR2 as SVGIG (reference sequence). V dropped 3 bases and J dropped 4 bases, with 12 bases sitting between them. CDR3 size: 13 residues. The CDR3 DNA sequence: TGTGCCTGGAGCCTTACTAGTAGAGAGACCCAGTACTTC. This sequence encodes CAWSLTSRETQYF.

This sequence joins TRBV3-1 (or the pseudogene TRBV3-2) and TRBJ1-3; possible D gene TRBD1, 6 bases. CDR1 and CDR2 from the germline V gene are LGHDT and YNNKEL (reference sequence). The CDR3 is 18 residues long. Trimming stripped 0 bases from V and 3 bases from J, with 18 bases between. The CDR3 loop is CASSQDGYRVSGGNTIYF. CDR3 DNA: TGTGCCAGCAGCCAAGACGGTTACAGGGTCAGCGGTGGAAACACCATATATTTT.

The gene calls are TRBV6-2 or TRBV6-3 and TRBJ1-1; tentatively, D is TRBD1 (5 bases). The CDR3 loop spans 13 amino acids. CDR1 is MNHEY and CDR2 is SVGEGT in the germline V gene. Trimming shortened V by 6 bases and J by 6 bases, and 14 bases separated the two germline ends. The CDR3 sequence: CASSPQQGSEAFF. Written as DNA, the CDR3 is TGTGCCAGCAGCCCACAGCAGGGTTCTGAAGCTTTCTTT.

The chain uses TRBV4-3 and TRBJ1-2; D is ambiguous. The CDR3 is 13 amino acids. The V gene lost 4 bases and the J gene lost 7 bases, with 13 bases spanning the gap. CDR1 LGHNA and CDR2 YSLEER come from the germline V gene. CDR3 sequence: CASSPQNLGGYTF. The CDR3 DNA is TGCGCCAGCAGCCCTCAAAACTTGGGTGGCTACACCTTC.

J is TRBJ2-5 and V is TRBV2; the D is unclear. The V gene's germline CDR1 is SNHLY and CDR2 FYNNEI. There are 14 residues in the CDR3. V lost 6 bases, J lost 5 bases, and 16 bases lay in between. In nucleotides, the CDR3 is TGTGCCAGCAGGCTACCTGTACAGTCTGAGACCCAGTACTTC. As protein: CASRLPVQSETQYF.

With respect to this clone: Other DNA sequences in this sample translate to the same CDR3. The genes are TRBV7-2 and TRBJ1-1; tentative D call: TRBD1 (6 bases). Trimming removed 1 base from V and 5 bases from J, with 11 bases in between. The CDR3 sequence is 14 residues long. Germline CDR1 is SGHTA and CDR2 is FQGNSA. The CDR3 sequence: CASSLEGGRTEAFF. CDR3 in DNA: TGTGCCAGCAGCTTAGAAGGGGGGCGGACTGAAGCTTTCTTT.

The chain is built from TRBV30 and TRBJ2-7, with 7 nucleotides matching TRBD1. This CDR3 has 13 amino acids. V was clipped by 4 bases and J by 2 bases; unmatched bases: 5. The germline V gene encodes CDR1 GTSNPN and CDR2 SVGIG (reference sequence). In DNA, the CDR3 is TGTGCCTGGACCAGGGACAGTCCCTACGAGCAGTACTTC. It specifies CAWTRDSPYEQYF.

V gene TRBV7-9 combines with J gene TRBJ2-7; 9 bases agree with TRBD2. Germline CDR1 and CDR2: SEHNR and FQNEAQ (reference sequence). After removal of 0 bases from V and 2 bases from J, the junction contained 8 bases not matched to a gene. This CDR3 region has 17 residues. The CDR3 loop is CASSLAVAGAATYEQYF. The CDR3, as DNA: TGTGCCAGCAGCTTAGCAGTAGCGGGAGCGGCTACCTACGAGCAGTACTTC.

The J gene is TRBJ2-3, the V gene TRBV6-5; unclear D gene. The CDR3 is made up of 15 amino acids. Germline V CDR1 and CDR2: MNHEY, SVGAGI. Trimming pared 8 bases from V and 3 bases from J, leaving 18 bases between. This CDR3 is CASSHLSPETDTQYF. CDR3 DNA sequence: TGTGCCAGCTCCCATCTTTCTCCCGAGACAGATACGCAGTATTTT.

V is TRBV7-8 and J is TRBJ2-7; D uncertain. The CDR3 runs to 12 residues. Germline loops: CDR1 SGHVS, CDR2 FQNEAQ. V lost 5 bases and J lost 3, with 8 bases in between. The CDR3: CASSRDGYEQYF. CDR3 nucleotides: TGTGCCAGCAGCCGCGACGGCTACGAGCAGTACTTC. Using reference TRBV7-8 and TRBJ2-7 for the parts outside the CDR3, the full variable domain is GAGVSQSPRYKVAKRGQDVALRCDPISGHVSLFWYQQALGQGPEFLTYFQNEAQLDKSGLPSDRFFAERPEGSVSTLKIQRTQQEDSAVYLCASSRDGYEQYFGPGTRLTVT.

The chain links TRBV19 to TRBJ2-7; possible D gene TRBD2, 5 bases. Trimming left V 4 bases short and J 5 bases short, with 18 bases between. From germline, CDR1 is LNHDA and CDR2 SQIVND (reference sequence). The CDR3 has 15 residues. CDR3 in amino acids: CASSSRGISSDEQYF. CDR3 in DNA: TGTGCCAGTAGTAGCAGAGGGATTAGTTCCGACGAGCAGTACTTC.

The V and J genes are TRBV13 and TRBJ2-7; the D is unclear. There are 13 residues in the CDR3. The germline V and J ends were trimmed by 2 bases and 2 bases, with 7 bases remaining between them. The V gene's germline CDR1 is PRHDT and CDR2 FYEKMQ (reference sequence). The CDR3 DNA reads as TGTGCCAGCAGCTTAATGGTGCCCTACGAGCAGTACTTC. This translates into CASSLMVPYEQYF.

V gene TRBV13 combines with J gene TRBJ1-6, with 8 bases aligning to TRBD1. The CDR3 length is 20 residues. With 4 bases clipped from V and 0 bases from J, the junction kept 14 bases outside the gene matches. CDR1 is PRHDT and CDR2 is FYEKMQ in the germline V gene (reference sequence). As DNA, the CDR3 is TGTGCCAGCAGCTCATCGCGGGGCAGGGGGCTTAGCTCCTATAATTCACCCCTCCACTTT. Protein sequence: CASSSSRGRGLSSYNSPLHF.

The CDR3 reads CASSLSRSINTGELFF. CDR3 sequence (DNA): TGCGCCAGCAGCTTGTCCAGAAGTATTAACACCGGGGAGCTGTTTTTT. This chain connects TRBV5-1 to TRBJ2-2, with D hard to call. V gave up 1 base and J gave up 2 bases, with 12 bases separating them. There are 16 residues in the CDR3. Germline V gene lookup returns CDR1 SGHRS and CDR2 YFSETQ.

This chain joins TRBV11-3 and TRBJ1-6, with D possibly TRBD1 on 5 matching bases. CDR1 is SGHNT and CDR2 is YENEEA in the germline V gene. The CDR3 consists of 15 residues. V lost 5 bases, J lost 5 bases, and 13 bases lay in between. The CDR3 region has the DNA TGTGCCAGCAGCCCGGGGGGGTGGGATAATTCACCCCTCCACTTT. This codes for CASSPGGWDNSPLHF.

The J gene is TRBJ1-1, the V gene TRBV28; a possible D gene is TRBD1 (6 bases). CDR1 is MDHEN, CDR2 SYDVKM, per germline. This CDR3 has 15 amino acids. V was trimmed by 4 bases and J by 0 bases, leaving 12 bases between them. CDR3 residues: CASSSGGTLNTEAFF. The CDR3 DNA sequence: TGTGCCAGCAGTTCGGGGGGGACACTGAACACTGAAGCTTTCTTT.

This chain connects TRBV18 to TRBJ1-5; no definite D call. The V end was cut by 4 bases, the J end by 3 bases, with 1 base between. Germline CDR1 is KGHSH and CDR2 is LQKENI. The CDR3 extends over 11 amino acids. As DNA, the CDR3 is TGTGCCAGCTCACACAATCAGCCCCAGCATTTT. This codes for CASSHNQPQHF.

This chain links TRBV3-1 (or the pseudogene TRBV3-2) with TRBJ1-5, with 10 bases fitting TRBD1. The germline V gene encodes CDR1 LGHDT and CDR2 YNNKEL (reference sequence). Trimming took 1 base from V and 4 from J; bases not matched to a gene: 1. The CDR3 is 15 residues long. CDR3 DNA sequence: TGTGCCAGCAGCCAAGCGGGACAGGGGAATCAGCCCCAGCATTTT. This sequence encodes CASSQAGQGNQPQHF.

V usage is TRBV7-9 and J usage is TRBJ2-7; TRBD2 agrees at 8 bases. The V and J ends lost 1 base and 2 bases, in that order; junction bases with no gene match: 4. This CDR3 has 15 residues. Germline V gene sequence: CDR1 SEHNR, CDR2 FQNEAQ (reference sequence). The CDR3 region has the DNA TGTGCCAGCAGCTTAGGCGGACTAGCCCCCTACGAGCAGTACTTC. Translation gives CASSLGGLAPYEQYF.

The rearrangement uses TRBV9 and TRBJ1-2; D is possibly TRBD1 (5 bases). CDR3 length: 16 amino acids. Per germline, CDR1 SGDLS and CDR2 YYNGEE. V was shortened by 1 base and J by 1 base, with 14 bases between the two germline ends. CDR3 loop: CASSVSGGPINYGYTF. In nucleotides, the CDR3 is TGTGCCAGCAGCGTATCGGGGGGTCCTATTAACTATGGCTACACCTTC.

The chain has TRBV29-1 and TRBJ2-2; 7 positions agree with TRBD2. CDR1 and CDR2 (germline): SQVTM, ANQGSEA. The CDR3 covers 13 residues. J was trimmed by 5 bases and V by 4 bases; bases with no gene match: 4. Written as DNA, the CDR3 is TGCAGCGTTGTGGGGGGAGGGACCGGGGAGCTGTTTTTT. Protein: CSVVGGGTGELFF.

This clone was seen only once. The chain employs TRBV11-3 and TRBJ1-1, with D perhaps matching TRBD1 (6 bases). The CDR3 is 15 amino acids. Trimming removed 4 bases at V and 8 bases at J, with 20 bases between. Germline V gives CDR1 SGHNT, CDR2 YENEEA. The DNA of the CDR3 is TGTGCCAGCAGCTACTCAGGGGATTGGGGTGGGGAAGCTTTCTTT. Translated, it gives CASSYSGDWGGEAFF.